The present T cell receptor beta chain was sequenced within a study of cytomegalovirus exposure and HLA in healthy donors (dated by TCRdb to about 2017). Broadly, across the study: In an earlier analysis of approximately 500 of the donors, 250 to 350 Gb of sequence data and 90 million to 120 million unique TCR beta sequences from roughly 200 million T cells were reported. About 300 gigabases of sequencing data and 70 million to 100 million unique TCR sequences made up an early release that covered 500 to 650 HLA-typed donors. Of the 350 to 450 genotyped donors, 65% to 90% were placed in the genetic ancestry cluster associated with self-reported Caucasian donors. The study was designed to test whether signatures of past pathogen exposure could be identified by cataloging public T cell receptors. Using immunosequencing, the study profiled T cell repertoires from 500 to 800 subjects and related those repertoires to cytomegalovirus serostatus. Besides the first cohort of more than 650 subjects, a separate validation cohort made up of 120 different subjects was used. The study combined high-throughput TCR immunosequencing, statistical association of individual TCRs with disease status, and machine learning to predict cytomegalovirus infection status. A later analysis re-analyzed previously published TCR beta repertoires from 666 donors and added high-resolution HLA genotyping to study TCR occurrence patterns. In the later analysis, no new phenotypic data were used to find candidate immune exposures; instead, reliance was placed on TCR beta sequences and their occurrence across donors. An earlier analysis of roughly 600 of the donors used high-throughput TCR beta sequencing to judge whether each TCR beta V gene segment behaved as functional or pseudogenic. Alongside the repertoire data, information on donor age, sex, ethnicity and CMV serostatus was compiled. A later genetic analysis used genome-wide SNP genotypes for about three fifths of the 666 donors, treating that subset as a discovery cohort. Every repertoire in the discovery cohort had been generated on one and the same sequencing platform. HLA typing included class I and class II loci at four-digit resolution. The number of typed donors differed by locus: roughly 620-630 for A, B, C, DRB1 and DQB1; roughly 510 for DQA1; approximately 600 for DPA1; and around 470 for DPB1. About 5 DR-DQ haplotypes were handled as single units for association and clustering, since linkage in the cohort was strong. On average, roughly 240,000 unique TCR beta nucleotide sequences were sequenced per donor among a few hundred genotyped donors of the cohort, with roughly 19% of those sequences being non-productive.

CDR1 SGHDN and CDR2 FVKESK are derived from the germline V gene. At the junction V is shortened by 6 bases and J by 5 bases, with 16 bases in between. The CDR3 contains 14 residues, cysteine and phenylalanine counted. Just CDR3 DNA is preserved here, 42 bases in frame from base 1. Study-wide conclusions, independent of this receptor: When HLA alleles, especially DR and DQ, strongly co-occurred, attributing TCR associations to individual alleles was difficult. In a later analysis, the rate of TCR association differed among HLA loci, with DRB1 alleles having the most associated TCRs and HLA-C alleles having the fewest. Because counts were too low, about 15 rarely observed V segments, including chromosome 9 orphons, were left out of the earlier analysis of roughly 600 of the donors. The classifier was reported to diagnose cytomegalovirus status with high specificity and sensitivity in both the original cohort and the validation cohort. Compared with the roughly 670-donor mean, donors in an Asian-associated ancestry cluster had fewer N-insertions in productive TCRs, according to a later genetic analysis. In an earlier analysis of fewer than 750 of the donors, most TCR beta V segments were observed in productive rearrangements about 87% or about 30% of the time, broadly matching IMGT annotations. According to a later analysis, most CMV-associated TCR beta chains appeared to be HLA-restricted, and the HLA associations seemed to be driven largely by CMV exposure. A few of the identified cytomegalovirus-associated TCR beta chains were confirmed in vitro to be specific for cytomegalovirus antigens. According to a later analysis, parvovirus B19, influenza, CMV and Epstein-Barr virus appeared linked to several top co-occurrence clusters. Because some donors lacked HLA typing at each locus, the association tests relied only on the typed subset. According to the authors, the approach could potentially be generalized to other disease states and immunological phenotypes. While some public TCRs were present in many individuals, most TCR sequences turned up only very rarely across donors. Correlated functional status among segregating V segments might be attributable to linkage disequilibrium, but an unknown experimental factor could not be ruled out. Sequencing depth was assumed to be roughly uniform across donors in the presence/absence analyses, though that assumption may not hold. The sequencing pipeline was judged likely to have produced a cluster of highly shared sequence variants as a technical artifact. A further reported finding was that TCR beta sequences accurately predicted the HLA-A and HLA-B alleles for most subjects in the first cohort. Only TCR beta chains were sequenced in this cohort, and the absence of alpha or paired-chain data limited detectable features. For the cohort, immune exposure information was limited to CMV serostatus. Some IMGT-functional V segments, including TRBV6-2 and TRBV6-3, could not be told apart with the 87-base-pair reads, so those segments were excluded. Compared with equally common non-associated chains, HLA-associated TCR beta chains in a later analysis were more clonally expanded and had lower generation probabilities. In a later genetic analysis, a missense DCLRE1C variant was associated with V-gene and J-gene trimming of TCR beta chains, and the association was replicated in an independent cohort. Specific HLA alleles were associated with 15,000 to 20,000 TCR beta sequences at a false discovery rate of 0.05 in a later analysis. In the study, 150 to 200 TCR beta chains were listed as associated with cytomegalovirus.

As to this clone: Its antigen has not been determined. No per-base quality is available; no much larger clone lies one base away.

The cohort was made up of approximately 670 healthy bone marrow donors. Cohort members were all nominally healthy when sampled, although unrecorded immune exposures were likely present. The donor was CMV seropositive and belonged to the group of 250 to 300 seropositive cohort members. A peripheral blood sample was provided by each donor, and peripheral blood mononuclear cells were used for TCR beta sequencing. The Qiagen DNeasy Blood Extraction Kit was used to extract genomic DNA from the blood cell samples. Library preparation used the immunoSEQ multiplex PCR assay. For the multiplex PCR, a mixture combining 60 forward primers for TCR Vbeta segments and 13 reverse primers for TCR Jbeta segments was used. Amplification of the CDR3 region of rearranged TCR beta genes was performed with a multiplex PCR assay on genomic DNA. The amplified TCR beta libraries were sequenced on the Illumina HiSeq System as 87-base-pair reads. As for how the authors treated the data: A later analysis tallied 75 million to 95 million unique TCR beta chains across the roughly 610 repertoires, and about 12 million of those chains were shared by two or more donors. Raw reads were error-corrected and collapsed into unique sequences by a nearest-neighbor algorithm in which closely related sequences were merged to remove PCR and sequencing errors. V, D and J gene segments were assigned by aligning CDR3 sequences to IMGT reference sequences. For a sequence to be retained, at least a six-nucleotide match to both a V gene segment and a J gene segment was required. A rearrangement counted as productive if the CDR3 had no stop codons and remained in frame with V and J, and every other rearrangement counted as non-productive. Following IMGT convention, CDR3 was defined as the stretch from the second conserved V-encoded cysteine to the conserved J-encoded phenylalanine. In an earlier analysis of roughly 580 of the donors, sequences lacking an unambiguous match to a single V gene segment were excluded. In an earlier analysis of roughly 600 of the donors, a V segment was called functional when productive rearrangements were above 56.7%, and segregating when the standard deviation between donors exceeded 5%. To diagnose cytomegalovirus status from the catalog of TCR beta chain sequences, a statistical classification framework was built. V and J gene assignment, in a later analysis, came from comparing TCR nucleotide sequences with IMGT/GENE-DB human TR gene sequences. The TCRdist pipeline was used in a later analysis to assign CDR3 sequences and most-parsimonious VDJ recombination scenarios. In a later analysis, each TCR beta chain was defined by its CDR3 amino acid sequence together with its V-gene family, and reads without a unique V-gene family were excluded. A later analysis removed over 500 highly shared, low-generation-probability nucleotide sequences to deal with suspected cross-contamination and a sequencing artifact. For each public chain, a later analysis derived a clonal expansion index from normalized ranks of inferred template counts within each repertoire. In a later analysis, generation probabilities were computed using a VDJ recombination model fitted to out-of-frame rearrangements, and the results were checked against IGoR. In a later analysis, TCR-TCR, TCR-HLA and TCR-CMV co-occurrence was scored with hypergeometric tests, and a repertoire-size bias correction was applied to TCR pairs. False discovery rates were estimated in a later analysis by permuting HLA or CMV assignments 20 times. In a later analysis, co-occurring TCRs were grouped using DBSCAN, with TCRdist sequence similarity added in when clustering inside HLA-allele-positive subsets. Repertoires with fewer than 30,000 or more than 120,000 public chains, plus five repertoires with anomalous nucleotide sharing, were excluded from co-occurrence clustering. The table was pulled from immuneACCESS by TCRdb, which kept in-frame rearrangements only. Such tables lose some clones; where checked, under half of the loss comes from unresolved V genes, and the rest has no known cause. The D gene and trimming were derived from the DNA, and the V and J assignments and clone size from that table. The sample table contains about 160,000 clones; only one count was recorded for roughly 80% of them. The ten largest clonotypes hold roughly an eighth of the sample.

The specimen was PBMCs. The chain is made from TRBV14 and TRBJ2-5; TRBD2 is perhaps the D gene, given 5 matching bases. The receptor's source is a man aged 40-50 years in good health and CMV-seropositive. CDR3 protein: CASRADASGETQYF. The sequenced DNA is TGTGCCAGCAGGGCCGACGCGAGCGGCGAGACCCAGTACTTC. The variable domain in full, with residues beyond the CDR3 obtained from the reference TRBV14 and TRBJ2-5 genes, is EAGVTQFPSHSVIEKGQTVTLRCDPISGHDNLYWYRRVMGKEIKFLLHFVKESKQDESGMPNNRFLAERTGGTYSTLKVQPAELEDSGVYFCASRADASGETQYFGPGTRLLVL.